A selection of T cell receptor beta chains follows, all from one sample in a study of T cell changes during pregnancy in multiple sclerosis. Assay used: immunoSEQ multiplex PCR; TCRdb lists only in-frame clones, some missing. The profile shows 40,000 to 45,000 clones, 85% to 90% of them singletons. Sample: CD4+ T cells from peripheral blood mononuclear cells, taken in the first trimester of pregnancy. These TCRs come from a female donor with multiple sclerosis, enrolled in a pregnancy study. Both conserved end residues are part of each CDR3. A D gene is named only where the DNA matches it firmly.

d_call,v_call,j_call,cdr3_nt,cdr3_aa
TRBD1,TRBV6-6,TRBJ1-1,TGTGCCAGCAGTTACTCTACAGGGGGGACTGAAGCTTTCTTT,CASSYSTGGTEAFF
TRBD2,TRBV4-3,TRBJ2-1,TGCGCCAGCAGCCAAGGGGTGGGACTAGCGGGAGTGTGGGGCCGCAATGAGCAGTTCTTC,CASSQGVGLAGVWGRNEQFF
NA,TRBV16,TRBJ1-2,TGTGCCAGCAGCCAATCGAGGGGGGGCTATGGCTACACCTTC,CASSQSRGGYGYTF
TRBD2,TRBV11-2,TRBJ2-5,TGTGCCAGCAGCTTGGGACTAGCGGGCCTCCAAGAGACCCAGTACTTC,CASSLGLAGLQETQYF
TRBD2,TRBV9,TRBJ2-3,TGTGCCAGCAGCCCAGGGACTAGTAGTTTGGCAGATACGCAGTATTTT,CASSPGTSSLADTQYF
NA,TRBV30,TRBJ2-1,TGTGCCTGGAGCAGCAATGAGCAGTTCTTC,CAWSSNEQFF
TRBD1,TRBV6-5,TRBJ1-5,TGTGCCAGCAGTCAGGACAGGGCCAGCAATCAGCCCCAGCATTTT,CASSQDRASNQPQHF
TRBD1,TRBV5-1,TRBJ2-7,TGCGCCAGCACGGCCAGGGGGCTTTTAGACGAGCAGTACTTC,CASTARGLLDEQYF
TRBD1,TRBV2,TRBJ1-2,TGTGCCAGCAGTCCCCCAGGGACAGCCAGAAGCTATGGCTACACCTTC,CASSPPGTARSYGYTF
NA,TRBV30,TRBJ1-1,TGTGCCTGGAGTTCCGAGGGGGTGAACACTGAAGCTTTCTTT,CAWSSEGVNTEAFF